This entry concerns a single TCR beta chain. Its antigen is not identified. Time point: cycle 4 day 1 (C4D1), after five to seven weeks of nivolumab. Every one of the patients relapsed after autologous stem cell transplantation (brentuximab vedotin exposure was variable). Best responses fell into complete response, partial response or progressive disease. The sample originates from a study of PD-1 blockade in classical Hodgkin lymphoma. Overall study context: Administration of nivolumab to patients was at 3 mg/kg intravenously every 2 weeks.

Broader study findings: Newly diagnosed patients had diversity similar to the baseline diversity of complete responders. Relative to healthy donors, newly diagnosed patients reportedly had lower baseline TCR diversity, which was reported as lower still in relapsed/refractory patients.

Trimming took off 4 bases at V and 4 bases at J, with 16 bases between the two ends. CDR1 is SGHRS, CDR2 YFSETQ, per germline. The CDR3 has 15 amino acids. Measured with immunoSEQ multiplex PCR; TCRdb has only the in-frame clones, and not every one. Counted here are about 50,000 clones, approximately 76% occurring once; the ten biggest clones make up 12%. This TCR was recovered from a human donor with classical Hodgkin lymphoma. V is TRBV5-1 and J is TRBJ2-3; D unclear. Sequences were derived from peripheral blood mononuclear cells (PBMCs), sampled before the fourth cycle of nivolumab. The CDR3 DNA sequence: TGCGCCAGCAGCCGATATCTCGATGTGGCAGATACGCAGTATTTT. This translates into CASSRYLDVADTQYF.